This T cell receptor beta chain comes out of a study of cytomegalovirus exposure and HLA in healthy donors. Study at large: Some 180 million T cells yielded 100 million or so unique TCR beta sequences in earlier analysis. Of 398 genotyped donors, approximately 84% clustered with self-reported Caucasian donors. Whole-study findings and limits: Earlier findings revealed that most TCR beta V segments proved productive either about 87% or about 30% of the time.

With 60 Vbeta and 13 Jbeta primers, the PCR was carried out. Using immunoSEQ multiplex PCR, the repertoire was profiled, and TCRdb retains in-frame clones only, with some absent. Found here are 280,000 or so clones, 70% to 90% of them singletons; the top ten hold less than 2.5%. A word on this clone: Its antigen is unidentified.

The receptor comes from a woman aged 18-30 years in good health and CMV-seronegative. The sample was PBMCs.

The DNA for the CDR3 is TGTGCCAGCAGTTTTACATCAGGGGTCGGAAACACTGAAGCTTTCTTT. It is translated as CASSFTSGVGNTEAFF. The chain links TRBV27 to TRBJ1-1; tentative D call: TRBD1 (6 bases). Germline loops: CDR1 MNHEY, CDR2 SMNVEV (reference sequence). The CDR3 has 16 residues. V was cut by 3 bases and J by 2 bases, with 16 bases left in between.